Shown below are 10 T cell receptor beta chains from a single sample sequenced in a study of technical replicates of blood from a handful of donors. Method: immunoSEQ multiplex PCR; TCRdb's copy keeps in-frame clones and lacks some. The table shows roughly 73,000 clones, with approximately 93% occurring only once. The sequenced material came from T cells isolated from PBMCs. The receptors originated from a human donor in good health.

The CDR3 DNA sequence: TGTGCCAGCTCACTACCCGGGACAGGGGATGGAGCTTTCTTT. It encodes CASSLPGTGDGAFF. The V call is TRBV18, the J call TRBJ1-1; 10 bases align to TRBD1. The CDR3 is 14 amino acids. Germline V gene sequence: CDR1 KGHSH, CDR2 LQKENI. J gave up 10 bases and V 4 bases, and 9 bases lay outside the gene matches.

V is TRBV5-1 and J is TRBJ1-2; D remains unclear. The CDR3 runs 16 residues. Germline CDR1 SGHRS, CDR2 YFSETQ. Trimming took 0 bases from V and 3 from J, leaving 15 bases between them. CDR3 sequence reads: CASSLVKRGKDYGYTF. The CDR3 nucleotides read TGCGCCAGCAGCTTGGTCAAACGGGGAAAGGACTATGGCTACACCTTC.

CDR3 nucleotides: TGTGCCAGCAGCTTCGGAGTGAGGGGGGGAACTAATGAAAAACTGTTTTTT. Translating it yields CASSFGVRGGTNEKLFF. The chain couples TRBV7-6 to TRBJ1-4, with a weak D call TRBD1 (6 bases). V lost 3 bases and J 1 base, leaving 15 bases between the germline ends. The germline CDR1 and CDR2 sequences are SGHVS and FNYEAQ. The CDR3 totals 17 residues.

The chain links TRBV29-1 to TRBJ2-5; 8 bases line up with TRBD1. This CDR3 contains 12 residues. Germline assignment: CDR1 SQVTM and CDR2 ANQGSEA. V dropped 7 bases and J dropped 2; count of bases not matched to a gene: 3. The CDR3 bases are TGCAGCGGACAGGGGTGGCAAGAGACCCAGTACTTC. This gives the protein CSGQGWQETQYF. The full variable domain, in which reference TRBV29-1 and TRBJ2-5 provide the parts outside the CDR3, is SAVISQKPSRDICQRGTSLTIQCQVDSQVTMMFWYRQQPGQSLTLIATANQGSEATYESGFVIDKFPISRPNLTFSTLTVSNMSPEDSSIYLCSGQGWQETQYFGPGTRLLVL.

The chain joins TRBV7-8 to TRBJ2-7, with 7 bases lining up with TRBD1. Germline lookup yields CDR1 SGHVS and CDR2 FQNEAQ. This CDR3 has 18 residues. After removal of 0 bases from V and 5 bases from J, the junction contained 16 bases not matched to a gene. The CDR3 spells CASSLASGTDFAPNEQYF. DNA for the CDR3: TGTGCCAGCAGCTTAGCGAGTGGGACAGATTTCGCTCCCAACGAGCAGTACTTC.

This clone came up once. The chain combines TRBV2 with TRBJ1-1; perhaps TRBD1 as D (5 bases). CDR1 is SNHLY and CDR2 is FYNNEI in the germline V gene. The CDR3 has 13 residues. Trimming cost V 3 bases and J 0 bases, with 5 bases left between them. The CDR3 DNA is TGTGCCAGCAGTGACAGGGTGAACACTGAAGCTTTCTTT. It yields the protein CASSDRVNTEAFF.

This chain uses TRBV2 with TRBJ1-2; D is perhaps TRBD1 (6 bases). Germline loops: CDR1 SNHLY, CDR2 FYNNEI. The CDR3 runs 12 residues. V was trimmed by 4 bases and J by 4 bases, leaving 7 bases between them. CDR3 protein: CASSGDTYGYTF. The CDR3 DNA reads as TGTGCCAGCAGTGGGGACACCTATGGCTACACCTTC.

CDR3 in DNA: TGTGCCAGCAACGAGGTGGCTAGCGGGAATTACAATGAGCAGTTCTTC. This sequence encodes CASNEVASGNYNEQFF. The chain combines TRBV5-6 with TRBJ2-1; 9 nucleotides align to TRBD2. With 6 bases clipped from V and 4 bases from J, the junction kept 11 bases outside the gene matches. Germline loops: CDR1 SGHDT, CDR2 YYEEEE. CDR3 length: 16 amino acids.

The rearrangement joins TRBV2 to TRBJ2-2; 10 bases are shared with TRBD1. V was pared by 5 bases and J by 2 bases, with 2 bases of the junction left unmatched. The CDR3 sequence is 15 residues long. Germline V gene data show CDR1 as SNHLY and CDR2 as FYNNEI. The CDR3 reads CASSRDRGNTGELFF. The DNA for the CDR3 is TGTGCCAGCAGTCGGGACAGGGGAAACACCGGGGAGCTGTTTTTT.

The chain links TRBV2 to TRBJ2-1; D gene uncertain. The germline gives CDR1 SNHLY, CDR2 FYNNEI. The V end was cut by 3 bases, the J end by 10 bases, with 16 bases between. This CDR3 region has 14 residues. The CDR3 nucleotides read TGTGCCAGCAGTGATGAAGCCCAGGCGCCAGAGCAGTTCTTC. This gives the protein CASSDEAQAPEQFF.